This TCR beta chain originates from a study of control samples from healthy donors and cancer patients. Libraries were prepared by immunoSEQ multiplex PCR; TCRdb keeps only in-frame clonotypes and omits some of them. The repertoire holds fewer than 200,000 clones, with nearly 90% as singletons. The CDR3 runs to 15 residues. The trim removed 4 bases at V and 2 bases at J, leaving 6 bases unmatched. Looked up from germline, CDR1 is KGHDR and CDR2 is SFDVKD. The chain recombines TRBV24-1 with TRBJ1-2; TRBD1 matches 7 bases. This clonotype was sampled from a woman aged 50 to 65 in good health. The specimen sequenced was blood. The DNA for the CDR3 is TGTGCCACCAGTGAGACCGGGACAGCGAACTATGGCTACACCTTC. Translation: CATSETGTANYGYTF.